Listed below are T cell receptor beta chains from one sample, sequenced in a study of T cells in localized non-small cell lung cancer. Sequencing used immunoSEQ multiplex PCR; TCRdb keeps in-frame clones, though not all of them. The sample shows some 82,000 clones, about 78% of them seen only once. This material consisted of PBMCs, taken before any cancer treatment. Receptors originate from a man aged 40-75 years with stage II squamous cell lung carcinoma. CDR3s include the opening cysteine and the closing phenylalanine or tryptophan. The order of the fields is clone size, V gene, J gene, D gene, CDR3 protein, CDR3 DNA. A D gene is named only where the DNA matches it firmly. The size of a clone is reported for some rows only, either as once, few or many, or as a class for expanded clones.

>few|TRBV9|TRBJ1-1|-
CASSVGSTRGNTEAFF
TGTGCCAGCAGCGTAGGGTCTACTCGTGGAAACACTGAAGCTTTCTTT
>-|TRBV18|TRBJ1-5|-
CASSPSDRPNQPQHF
TGTGCCAGCTCACCTTCGGACAGACCCAATCAGCCCCAGCATTTT
>-|TRBV9|TRBJ2-2|-
CASSVVDSMSFTGELFF
TGTGCCAGCAGCGTAGTCGACTCGATGTCCTTTACCGGGGAGCTGTTTTTT
>-|TRBV7-2|TRBJ1-4|TRBD1
CASSRDRGGEKLFF
TGTGCCAGCAGCCGTGACAGGGGAGGGGAAAAACTGTTTTTT
>-|TRBV7-2|TRBJ1-5|TRBD1
CASSFGTGKQPQHF
TGTGCCAGCAGCTTTGGGACAGGGAAGCAGCCCCAGCATTTT
>-|TRBV9|TRBJ1-1|-
CASSPRDIGKPEAFF
TGTGCCAGCAGCCCACGGGACATCGGGAAACCTGAAGCTTTCTTT
>-|TRBV11-2|TRBJ1-1|-
CASSLGVPNTEAFF
TGTGCCAGCAGCTTAGGTGTCCCGAACACTGAAGCTTTCTTT
>-|TRBV7-9|TRBJ1-3|-
CASSLTGNTIYF
TGTGCCAGCAGCTTGACAGGAAACACCATATATTTT
>-|TRBV7-8|TRBJ1-1|TRBD1
CASSSRQGLDTEAFF
TGTGCCAGCAGCAGCCGACAGGGCTTGGACACTGAAGCTTTCTTT
>-|TRBV9|TRBJ1-2|TRBD1
CASSGQGGHYGYTF
TGTGCCAGCAGCGGACAGGGCGGACACTATGGCTACACCTTC
>-|TRBV6-6|TRBJ2-7|TRBD1
CASSRRDSSYEQYF
TGTGCCAGCAGCCGCCGGGACAGCTCCTACGAGCAGTACTTC
>-|TRBV5-4|TRBJ1-5|-
CASSLGRGPDQPQHF
TGTGCCAGCAGCTTGGGCAGGGGTCCTGATCAGCCCCAGCATTTT
>-|TRBV11-1|TRBJ2-5|TRBD1
CASSKGAYGAQYF
TGTGCCAGCAGTAAGGGGGCCTACGGGGCCCAGTACTTC
>-|TRBV28|TRBJ2-5|-
CASSFPDGTGSLKTQYF
TGTGCCAGCAGTTTCCCGGATGGAACCGGGAGTTTGAAGACCCAGTACTTC
>-|TRBV2|TRBJ1-2|-
CASSEARGYTF
TGTGCCAGCAGTGAAGCAAGAGGCTACACCTTC
>-|TRBV7-2|TRBJ2-7|-
CASSSDPTSSYEQYF
TGTGCCAGCAGCTCGGACCCCACTTCCTCCTACGAGCAGTACTTC
>-|TRBV4-3|TRBJ2-5|-
CASSQDLGARETQYF
TGCGCCAGCAGCCAAGATTTAGGGGCTCGGGAGACCCAGTACTTC
>-|TRBV30|TRBJ2-7|-
CAWSGTYEQYF
TGTGCCTGGAGTGGCACTTACGAGCAGTACTTC
>-|TRBV11-2|TRBJ1-1|-
CASSHQTGLNTEAFF
TGTGCCAGCAGCCACCAGACAGGCTTGAACACTGAAGCTTTCTTT
>-|TRBV4-1|TRBJ2-7|-
CASSHALEGEQYF
TGCGCCAGCAGCCACGCCCTCGAGGGCGAGCAGTACTTC
>-|TRBV28|TRBJ1-1|-
CASSNIALTEAFF
TGTGCCAGCAGTAACATCGCCTTAACTGAAGCTTTCTTT
>-|TRBV6-1|TRBJ2-1|-
CATLHYNEQFF
TGTGCCACCCTCCACTACAATGAGCAGTTCTTC
>few|TRBV5-1|TRBJ2-5|TRBD2
CASSSLLAGGIETQYF
TGCGCCAGCAGCTCTCTACTAGCGGGAGGGATAGAGACCCAGTACTTC
>-|TRBV6-5|TRBJ2-2|TRBD1
CATRQGGGELFF
TGTGCCACCAGACAGGGCGGCGGGGAGCTGTTTTTT
>-|TRBV2|TRBJ1-5|-
CASSDRPGSNQPQHF
TGTGCCAGCAGTGACCGGCCGGGGAGCAATCAGCCCCAGCATTTT
>-|TRBV2|TRBJ2-7|TRBD2
CASQDSAGVTYEQYF
TGTGCCAGCCAGGATTCAGCGGGAGTTACTTACGAGCAGTACTTC
>-|TRBV7-2|TRBJ1-6|-
CASSSGLPPLHF
TGTGCCAGCAGCTCCGGACTTCCACCCCTCCACTTT
>few|TRBV5-1|TRBJ2-5|TRBD1
CASSLGTGGAPGQETQYF
TGCGCCAGCAGCTTGGGGACAGGGGGCGCTCCGGGCCAAGAGACCCAGTACTTC
>-|TRBV7-7|TRBJ2-2|TRBD1
CVVMRDRENTGELFF
TGTGTGGTGATGCGGGACAGGGAGAACACCGGGGAGCTGTTTTTT
>-|TRBV4-2|TRBJ2-7|-
CASSQVHGQRHEQYF
TGTGCCAGCAGCCAAGTGCATGGGCAGAGGCACGAGCAGTACTTC
>-|TRBV6-9|TRBJ2-7|TRBD2
CASRPGTSGNYEQYF
TGTGCCAGCAGACCCGGGACTAGCGGCAACTACGAGCAGTACTTC
>-|TRBV27|TRBJ2-7|TRBD1
CASSSLSTGLEQYF
TGTGCCAGCAGTTCCCTATCGACAGGGCTCGAGCAGTACTTC
>-|TRBV28|TRBJ1-4|-
CASSGVAGQLFF
TGTGCCAGCAGCGGGGTCGCAGGCCAACTGTTTTTT
>once|TRBV7-9|TRBJ1-3|-
CASSLGLLSGNTIYF
TGTGCCAGCAGCTTAGGGCTGCTCTCTGGAAACACCATATATTTT
>-|TRBV30|TRBJ2-7|-
CAYSLLSGEQYF
TGTGCCTACTCCCTCCTATCGGGCGAGCAGTACTTC
>-|TRBV7-2|TRBJ1-1|-
CASSLGRGNTEAFF
TGTGCCAGCAGCTTAGGGAGGGGAAACACTGAAGCTTTCTTT
>-|TRBV7-2|TRBJ1-4|TRBD1
CASSLDRASTNEKLFF
TGTGCCAGCAGCTTGGACAGGGCATCAACTAATGAAAAACTGTTTTTT
>-|TRBV11-2|TRBJ2-7|TRBD2
CASSLGPSSGRPYEQYF
TGTGCCAGCAGCTTAGGCCCCTCTAGCGGGAGACCCTACGAGCAGTACTTC
>-|TRBV5-6|TRBJ1-1|TRBD1
CASSFMGQGVMNTEAFF
TGTGCCAGCAGCTTTATGGGACAGGGGGTTATGAACACTGAAGCTTTCTTT
>-|TRBV9|TRBJ1-6|-
CASSQRDRNSPLHF
TGTGCCAGCAGTCAGCGGGACCGAAATTCACCCCTCCACTTT
>-|TRBV14|TRBJ2-7|-
CASSQARVGEQYF
TGTGCCAGCAGCCAAGCCCGGGTCGGCGAGCAGTACTTC
>medium-sized|TRBV2|TRBJ1-5|-
CASSASRTGNQPQHF
TGTGCCAGCAGCGCCTCCCGGACAGGCAATCAGCCCCAGCATTTT
>-|TRBV25-1|TRBJ2-6|-
CASSEKGFSSGANVLTF
TGTGCCAGCAGTGAAAAGGGTTTTAGTTCTGGGGCCAACGTCCTGACTTTC
>-|TRBV28|TRBJ2-2|TRBD1
CASSRQGRNTGELFF
TGTGCCAGCAGTCGACAGGGTCGAAACACCGGGGAGCTGTTTTTT
>-|TRBV28|TRBJ1-1|-
CASSFGTGTPTTEAFF
TGTGCCAGCAGTTTTGGGACCGGGACACCGACCACTGAAGCTTTCTTT
>-|TRBV27|TRBJ1-1|-
CASKVLEANTEAFF
TGTGCCAGCAAGGTTTTGGAAGCGAACACTGAAGCTTTCTTT
>-|TRBV6-5|TRBJ2-3|TRBD2
CASRGGAFTDTQYF
TGTGCCAGCAGGGGAGGGGCCTTCACAGATACGCAGTATTTT
>-|TRBV12-5|TRBJ2-3|TRBD1
CASGSGQTSTDTQYF
TGTGCTAGTGGTTCGGGACAGACTAGCACAGATACGCAGTATTTT
>-|TRBV7-9|TRBJ2-5|-
CASSLIHGQKLQETQYF
TGTGCCAGCAGCTTGATCCACGGACAGAAGCTACAAGAGACCCAGTACTTC
>-|TRBV5-1|TRBJ2-2|-
CASRWGRREHTGELFF
TGCGCCAGCAGGTGGGGTCGGAGGGAACACACCGGGGAGCTGTTTTTT
>few|TRBV7-3|TRBJ2-1|-
CASSYDGNEQFF
TGTGCCAGCAGCTACGACGGGAATGAGCAGTTCTTC
>few|TRBV4-3|TRBJ2-1|-
CASSQDLRTLLPPFF
TGCGCCAGCAGCCAAGACCTTCGGACGCTTCTCCCCCCCTTCTTC
>-|TRBV7-8|TRBJ2-2|-
CASSYYTLPGELFF
TGTGCCAGCAGCTACTACACCTTACCCGGGGAGCTGTTTTTT
>-|TRBV19|TRBJ2-2|-
CASSIADTYTGELFF
TGTGCCAGTAGTATAGCAGACACCTACACCGGGGAGCTGTTTTTT
>few|TRBV9|TRBJ2-1|-
CASSVDGESYNEQFF
TGTGCCAGCAGCGTAGATGGTGAGTCCTACAATGAGCAGTTCTTC